What follows are 20 T cell receptor beta chains derived from one specimen sequenced in a study of T cell repertoires in cytomegalovirus infection. Their antigens remain unidentified. TCRdb re-analysed the reads in MiXCR, keeping a single row per CDR3 protein. This sample carries roughly 46,000 distinct CDR3 sequences, around 20% of them seen once, and the ten largest clones take less than 20%. The sequenced material came from PBMCs, sequenced either directly or after in vitro stimulation (not recorded which). The receptors derive from a human donor in good health (CMV status not recorded). Some clones in this sample may be carry-over from other donors' samples.

The gene calls are TRBV27 and TRBJ2-7, with D uncertain. The V and J ends lost 5 bases and 0 bases respectively, with 11 bases between them. The CDR3 is 14 residues long. Looked up from germline, CDR1 is MNHEY and CDR2 is SMNVEV (reference sequence). The CDR3 is CASSPSRSSYEQYF. The CDR3 DNA sequence: TGTGCCAGCAGTCCGTCGAGGAGCTCCTACGAGCAGTACTTC.

This rearrangement joins TRBV7-6 to TRBJ2-1; D ambiguous. The germline CDR1 and CDR2 sequences are SGHVS and FNYEAQ. V shed 2 bases and J shed 7 bases, with 6 bases lying between them. There are 12 residues in the CDR3. CDR3 residues: CASSLRENEQFF. CDR3 nucleotide sequence: TGTGCCAGCAGCTTACGAGAAAATGAGCAGTTCTTC.

This clonotype has more than one count but fewer than ten. V and J are TRBV20-1 and TRBJ2-1, with a tentative D call TRBD1 (5 bases). Trimming removed 4 bases from V and 1 base from J, with 8 bases in between. Germline-derived CDR1 and CDR2 are DFQATT and SNEGSKA (reference sequence). There are 13 residues in the CDR3. The CDR3: CSAITGSYNEQFF. CDR3 nucleotides: TGCAGTGCTATAACAGGTTCCTACAATGAGCAGTTCTTC.

V gene TRBV18 combines with J gene TRBJ1-5; D is uncertain. This CDR3 comprises 13 residues. Germline-derived CDR1 and CDR2 are KGHSH and LQKENI. The ends were cut back, 6 bases at V and 4 bases at J, with 10 bases in the middle. The CDR3 region has the DNA TGTGCCAGCTCTTCCACGGAGAATCAGCCCCAGCATTTT. This codes for CASSSTENQPQHF.

The table lists this clonotype with many counts. This chain joins TRBV2 and TRBJ1-4, with TRBD1 matching over 9 bases. Trimming took 2 bases from V and 5 from J; bases not matched to a gene: 12. The V gene's germline CDR1 is SNHLY and CDR2 FYNNEI. The CDR3 runs 18 residues. CDR3 sequence reads: CASSEYGTGSALNEKLFF. In DNA, the CDR3 is TGTGCCAGCAGTGAATATGGGACAGGGTCGGCGCTAAATGAAAAACTGTTTTTT.

The V gene is TRBV5-1, the J gene TRBJ2-3; a weak D match, TRBD1 (5 bases). The germline V and J ends were trimmed by 0 bases and 2 bases, with 7 bases remaining between them. The CDR3 covers 14 residues. Looked up from germline, CDR1 is SGHRS and CDR2 is YFSETQ. The CDR3 sequence: CASSLDRSTDTQYF. CDR3 coding DNA: TGCGCCAGCAGCTTGGACAGGTCCACAGATACGCAGTATTTT.

There are many counts of this clonotype. This chain links TRBV7-6 with TRBJ1-5; no reliable D call. Trimming took 4 bases from V and 1 from J, leaving 5 bases between them. CDR3 size: 13 residues. Germline lookup yields CDR1 SGHVS and CDR2 FNYEAQ. CDR3 DNA: TGTGCCAGCAGCTCGGACAGCAATCAGCCCCAGCATTTT. Protein sequence: CASSSDSNQPQHF.

In its sample, this clonotype was seen a few times. This chain uses TRBV6-2 or TRBV6-3 with TRBJ2-7, with D possibly TRBD2 on 6 matching bases. V lost 6 bases to trimming and J lost 7 bases, with 10 bases between them. This CDR3 contains 11 residues. Germline loops: CDR1 MNHEY, CDR2 SVGEGT. The CDR3 reads CASSQSGEQYF. The CDR3 bases are TGTGCCAGCAGCCAGAGCGGGGAGCAGTACTTC.

The rearrangement links TRBV4-3 to TRBJ2-5; no firm D call. CDR1 and CDR2 (germline): LGHNA, YSLEER. The V gene lost 3 bases and the J gene lost 4 bases, with 6 bases spanning the gap. The CDR3 is 12 amino acids. CDR3 nucleotide sequence: TGCGCCAGCAGCCAGAATAGAGAGACCCAGTACTTC. Translation: CASSQNRETQYF.

In regard to this clonotype: Since a much larger clone is just one base distant, this may be a read error. The rearrangement links TRBV11-2 to TRBJ2-2; D is uncertain. From germline, CDR1 is SGHAT and CDR2 FQNNGV. V shed 2 bases and J shed 6 bases, with 10 bases lying between them. The CDR3 has 14 residues. The DNA of the CDR3 is TGTGCCAGCAGCTTAAGGAGCGCATCCGGGGAGCTGTTTTTT. Its translation: CASSLRSASGELFF.

The V and J genes are TRBV6-2 or TRBV6-3 and TRBJ2-7; 13 bases are a match to TRBD2. The CDR3 contains 16 residues. After removal of 2 bases from V and 3 bases from J, the junction contained 4 bases not matched to a gene. Germline loops: CDR1 MNHEY, CDR2 SVGEGT. This CDR3 reads CASSYGTSGNYYEQYF. In DNA form, the CDR3 reads TGTGCCAGCAGTTACGGGACTAGCGGGAATTACTACGAGCAGTACTTC.

This clonotype has ten or more counts. The rearrangement joins TRBV7-8 to TRBJ1-5, with 7 bases that match TRBD1. Germline CDR1 reads SGHVS; CDR2 reads FQNEAQ. J lost 2 bases, V lost 4 bases, and 5 bases had no gene match. CDR3 length equals 15 residues. CDR3 DNA sequence: TGTGCCAGCAGCTCCTACAGGGGAGGCAATCAGCCCCAGCATTTT. It yields the protein CASSSYRGGNQPQHF. Variable domain in full (rest from reference TRBV7-8 and TRBJ1-5): GAGVSQSPRYKVAKRGQDVALRCDPISGHVSLFWYQQALGQGPEFLTYFQNEAQLDKSGLPSDRFFAERPEGSVSTLKIQRTQQEDSAVYLCASSSYRGGNQPQHFGDGTRLSIL.

This clonotype was observed at least ten times. The rearrangement uses TRBV12-3 or TRBV12-4 and TRBJ2-1; TRBD1 is a possible D gene (5 bases). This CDR3 is built from 15 residues. Trimming took off 6 bases at V and 10 bases at J, with 22 bases between the two ends. In DNA form, the CDR3 reads TGTGCCAGCAGGTCAGGGTTTGCGCCGAATGAGGAGCAGTTCTTC. This sequence encodes CASRSGFAPNEEQFF.

This clonotype was detected many times. This chain joins TRBV12-3 or TRBV12-4 and TRBJ2-1; unclear D gene. The V and J ends lost 5 bases and 5 bases respectively, with 7 bases between them. CDR3 length: 12 amino acids. The CDR3 DNA follows: TGTGCCAGCAGTGGTCTCGACAATGAGCAGTTCTTC. This gives the protein CASSGLDNEQFF.

The table lists this clonotype with a few counts. The chain is built from TRBV7-9 and TRBJ2-7; D is perhaps TRBD1 (6 bases). CDR3 size: 12 residues. The V gene's germline CDR1 is SEHNR and CDR2 FQNEAQ (reference sequence). Trimming removed 5 bases from V and 3 bases from J, with 8 bases in between. CDR3 sequence reads: CASSARGYEQYF. Here the CDR3 DNA reads TGTGCCAGCAGCGCCAGGGGCTACGAGCAGTACTTC.

The chain employs TRBV7-4 and TRBJ1-3; D is undetermined. CDR1 SGHVT and CDR2 SQSDAQ come from the germline V gene. The CDR3 has 18 amino acids. V was trimmed by 2 bases and J by 2 bases, leaving 19 bases between them. CDR3 residues: CASSLSPGHAVTGNTIYF. Here the CDR3 DNA reads TGTGCCAGCAGCTTATCTCCGGGCCATGCTGTGACTGGAAACACCATATATTTT.

The gene calls are TRBV10-3 and TRBJ2-1, with D perhaps matching TRBD1 (5 bases). The CDR3 runs to 14 residues. Germline V gene sequence: CDR1 ENHRY, CDR2 SYGVKD. Deletions cut 7 bases from V and 3 bases from J, with 13 bases between. The CDR3 region has the DNA TGTGCCATCAAGTCAGGGCTGAACTACAATGAGCAGTTCTTC. This translates into CAIKSGLNYNEQFF.

This clonotype was observed many times. The chain joins TRBV7-9 to TRBJ2-7; 9 bases fit TRBD2. CDR1 is SEHNR, CDR2 FQNEAQ, per germline (reference sequence). J was trimmed by 2 bases and V by 5 bases; bases with no gene match: 4. The CDR3 contains 14 residues. CDR3 sequence (DNA): TGTGCCAGCAGCCCTCTAGCGGGGCCCTACGAGCAGTACTTC. Protein sequence: CASSPLAGPYEQYF.

This clonotype was seen many times. The chain joins TRBV7-2 to TRBJ1-3; D not certain. Per the germline V gene, CDR1 is SGHTA and CDR2 is FQGNSA. V lost 3 bases and J 8 bases, leaving 11 bases between the germline ends. The length of the CDR3 is 13 residues. The CDR3 nucleotides read TGTGCCAGCAGCTTTTCCCGGGGAGACACCATATATTTT. Translated, it gives CASSFSRGDTIYF.

In its sample, this clonotype was seen many times. The rearrangement uses TRBV12-3 or TRBV12-4 and TRBJ2-1; TRBD2 aligns across 13 bases. J was trimmed by 9 bases and V by 4 bases; bases with no gene match: 12. This CDR3 spans 17 amino acids. In DNA, the CDR3 is TGTGCCAGCAGTTCTTATGGACTAGCGGGAGATCAGGGTGAGCAGTTCTTC. It encodes CASSSYGLAGDQGEQFF.